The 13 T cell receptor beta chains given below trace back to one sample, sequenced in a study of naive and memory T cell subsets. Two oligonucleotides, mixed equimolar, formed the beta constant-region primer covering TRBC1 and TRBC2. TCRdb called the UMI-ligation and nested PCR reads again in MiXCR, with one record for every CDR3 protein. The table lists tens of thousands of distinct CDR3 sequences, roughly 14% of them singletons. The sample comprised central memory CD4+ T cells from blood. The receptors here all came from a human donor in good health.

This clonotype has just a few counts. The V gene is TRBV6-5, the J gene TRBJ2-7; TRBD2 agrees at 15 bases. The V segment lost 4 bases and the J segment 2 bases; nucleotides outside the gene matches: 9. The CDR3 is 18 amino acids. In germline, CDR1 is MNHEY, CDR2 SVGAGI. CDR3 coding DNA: TGTGCCAGCAGTTTTCAGGGAGGACTAGCGGGAGGGGCCTACGAGCAGTACTTC. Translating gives CASSFQGGLAGGAYEQYF.

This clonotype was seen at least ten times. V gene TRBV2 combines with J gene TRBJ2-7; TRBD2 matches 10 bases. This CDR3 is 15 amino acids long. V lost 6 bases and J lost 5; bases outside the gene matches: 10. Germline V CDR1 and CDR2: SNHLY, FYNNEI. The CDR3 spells CASRSAGGPLDEQYF. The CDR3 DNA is TGTGCCAGCAGGTCAGCGGGAGGGCCGTTAGACGAGCAGTACTTC.

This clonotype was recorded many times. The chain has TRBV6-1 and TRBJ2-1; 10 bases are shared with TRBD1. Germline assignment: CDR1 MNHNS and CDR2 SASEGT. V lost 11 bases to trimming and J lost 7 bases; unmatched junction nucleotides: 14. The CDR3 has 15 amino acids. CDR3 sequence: CASPPPGQGMNEQFF. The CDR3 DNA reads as TGTGCCTCCCCTCCCCCGGGACAGGGGATGAATGAGCAGTTCTTC.

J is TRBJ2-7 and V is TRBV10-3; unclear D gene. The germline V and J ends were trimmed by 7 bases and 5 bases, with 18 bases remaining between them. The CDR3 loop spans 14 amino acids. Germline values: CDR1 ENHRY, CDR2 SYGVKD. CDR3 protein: CAITEGSFYNEQYF. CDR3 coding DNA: TGTGCCATCACCGAAGGCAGTTTCTACAACGAGCAGTACTTC.

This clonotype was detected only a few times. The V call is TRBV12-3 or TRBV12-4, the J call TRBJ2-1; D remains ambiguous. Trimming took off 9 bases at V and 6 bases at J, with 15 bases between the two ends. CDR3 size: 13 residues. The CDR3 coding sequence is TGTGCCAGTTTATTTACAGTGTCCAATGAGCAGTTCTTC. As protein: CASLFTVSNEQFF.

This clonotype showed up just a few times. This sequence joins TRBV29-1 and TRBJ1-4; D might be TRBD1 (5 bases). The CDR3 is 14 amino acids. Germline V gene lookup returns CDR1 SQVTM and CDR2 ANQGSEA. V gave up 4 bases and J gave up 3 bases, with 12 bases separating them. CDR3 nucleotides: TGCAGCGTTGCTCAGCAGACAGCTAATGAAAAACTGTTTTTT. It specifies CSVAQQTANEKLFF. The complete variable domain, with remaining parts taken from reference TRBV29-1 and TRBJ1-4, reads SAVISQKPSRDICQRGTSLTIQCQVDSQVTMMFWYRQQPGQSLTLIATANQGSEATYESGFVIDKFPISRPNLTFSTLTVSNMSPEDSSIYLCSVAQQTANEKLFFGSGTQLSVL.

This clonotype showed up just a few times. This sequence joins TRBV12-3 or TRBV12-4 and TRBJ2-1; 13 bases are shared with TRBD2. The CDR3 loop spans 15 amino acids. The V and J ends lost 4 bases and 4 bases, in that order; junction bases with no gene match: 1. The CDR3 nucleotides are TGTGCCAGCAGTTGGACTAGCGGGGGTTACAATGAGCAGTTCTTC. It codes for CASSWTSGGYNEQFF.

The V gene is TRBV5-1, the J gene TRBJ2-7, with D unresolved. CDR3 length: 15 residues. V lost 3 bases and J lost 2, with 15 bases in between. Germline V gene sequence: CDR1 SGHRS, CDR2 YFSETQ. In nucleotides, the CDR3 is TGCGCCAGCAGCTGGTACCCGGACGAGACCTACGAGCAGTACTTC. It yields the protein CASSWYPDETYEQYF. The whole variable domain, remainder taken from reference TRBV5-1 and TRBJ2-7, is KAGVTQTPRYLIKTRGQQVTLSCSPISGHRSVSWYQQTPGQGLQFLFEYFSETQRNKGNFPGRFSGRQFSNSRSEMNVSTLELGDSALYLCASSWYPDETYEQYFGPGTRLTVT.

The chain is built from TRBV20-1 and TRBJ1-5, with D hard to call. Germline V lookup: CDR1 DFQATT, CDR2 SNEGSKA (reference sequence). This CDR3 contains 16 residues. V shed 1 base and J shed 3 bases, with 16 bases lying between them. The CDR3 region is CSARALGSQTNQPQHF. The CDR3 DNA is TGCAGTGCTAGAGCTTTGGGAAGTCAGACCAATCAGCCCCAGCATTTT.

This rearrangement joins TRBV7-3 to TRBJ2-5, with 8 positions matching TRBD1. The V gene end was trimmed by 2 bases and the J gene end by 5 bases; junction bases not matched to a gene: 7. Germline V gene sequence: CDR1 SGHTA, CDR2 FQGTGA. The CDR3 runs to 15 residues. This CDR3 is CASSLQGTGLETQYF. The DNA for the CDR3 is TGTGCCAGCAGCTTACAGGGGACAGGATTGGAGACCCAGTACTTC.

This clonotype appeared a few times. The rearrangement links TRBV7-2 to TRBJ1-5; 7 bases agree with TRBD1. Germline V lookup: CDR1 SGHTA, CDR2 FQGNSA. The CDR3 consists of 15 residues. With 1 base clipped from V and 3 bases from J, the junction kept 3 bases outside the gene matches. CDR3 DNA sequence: TGTGCCAGCAGCTTAGGTGGGACAGACAATCAGCCCCAGCATTTT. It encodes CASSLGGTDNQPQHF.

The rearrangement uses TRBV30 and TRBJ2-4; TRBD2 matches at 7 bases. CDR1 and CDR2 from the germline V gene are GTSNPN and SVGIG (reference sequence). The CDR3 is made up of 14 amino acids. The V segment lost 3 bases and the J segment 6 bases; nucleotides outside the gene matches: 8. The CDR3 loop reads CAWSVQAGINIQYF. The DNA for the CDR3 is TGTGCCTGGAGCGTACAAGCGGGAATAAACATTCAGTACTTC. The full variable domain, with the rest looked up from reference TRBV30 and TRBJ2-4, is SQTIHQWPATLVQPVGSPLSLECTVEGTSNPNLYWYRQAAGRGLQLLFYSVGIGQISSEVPQNLSASRPQDRQFILSSKKLLLSDSGFYLCAWSVQAGINIQYFGAGTRLSVL.

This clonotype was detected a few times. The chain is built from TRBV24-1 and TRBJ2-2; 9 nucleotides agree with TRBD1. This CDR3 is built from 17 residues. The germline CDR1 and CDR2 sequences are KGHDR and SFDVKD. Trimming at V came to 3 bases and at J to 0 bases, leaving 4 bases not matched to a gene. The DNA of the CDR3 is TGTGCCACCAGTGATGCCACAGGGGGCTCGAACACCGGGGAGCTGTTTTTT. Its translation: CATSDATGGSNTGELFF.